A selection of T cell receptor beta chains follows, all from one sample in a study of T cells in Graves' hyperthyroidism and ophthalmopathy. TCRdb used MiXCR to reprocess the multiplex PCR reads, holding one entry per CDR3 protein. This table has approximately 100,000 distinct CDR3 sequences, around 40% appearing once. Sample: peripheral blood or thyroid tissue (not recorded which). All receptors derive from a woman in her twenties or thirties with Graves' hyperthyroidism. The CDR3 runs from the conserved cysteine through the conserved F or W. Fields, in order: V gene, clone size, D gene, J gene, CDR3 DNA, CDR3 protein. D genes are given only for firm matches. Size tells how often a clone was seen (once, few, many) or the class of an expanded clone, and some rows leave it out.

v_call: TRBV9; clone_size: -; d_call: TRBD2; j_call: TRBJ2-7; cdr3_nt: TGTGCCAGCAGCAGAAGTGGACTAGCGGGAGCTTACGAGCAGTACTTC; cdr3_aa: CASSRSGLAGAYEQYF
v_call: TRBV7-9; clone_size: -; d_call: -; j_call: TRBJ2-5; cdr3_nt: TGTGCCAGCATCGGGGGTAGCACCGGGGAGACCCAGTACTTC; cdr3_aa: CASIGGSTGETQYF
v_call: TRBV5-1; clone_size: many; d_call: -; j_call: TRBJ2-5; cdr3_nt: TGCGCCAGCAGCTTTTACAGGAACCAAGAGACCCAGTACTTC; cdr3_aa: CASSFYRNQETQYF
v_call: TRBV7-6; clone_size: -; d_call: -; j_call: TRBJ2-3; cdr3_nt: TGTGCCAGCAGCTCTCAAACTAGCCCCAGAGGTGCAGATGCGCAGTATTTT; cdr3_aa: CASSSQTSPRGADAQYF
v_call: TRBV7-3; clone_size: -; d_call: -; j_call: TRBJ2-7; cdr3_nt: TGTGCCAGCAGACAGGGAAGCTCCTACGAGCAGTACTTC; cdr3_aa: CASRQGSSYEQYF
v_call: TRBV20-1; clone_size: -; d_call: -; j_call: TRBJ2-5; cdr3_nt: TGCAGTGCTAGAGGGGGCAGGGAGACCCAGTACTTC; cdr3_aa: CSARGGRETQYF
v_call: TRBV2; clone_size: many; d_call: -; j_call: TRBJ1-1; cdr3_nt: TGTGCCAGCTTGGTGGGTACTGAAGCTTTCTTT; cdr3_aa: CASLVGTEAFF
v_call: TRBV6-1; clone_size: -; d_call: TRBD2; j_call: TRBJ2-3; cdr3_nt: TGTGCCAGTCTAGCGGGAGGGCCTCAGGGAGATACGCAGTATTTT; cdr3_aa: CASLAGGPQGDTQYF
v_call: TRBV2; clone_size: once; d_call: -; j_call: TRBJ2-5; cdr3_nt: TGTGCCAGCAGTGAAGGGGCTAGTGTCCAAGAGACCCAGTACTTC; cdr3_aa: CASSEGASVQETQYF
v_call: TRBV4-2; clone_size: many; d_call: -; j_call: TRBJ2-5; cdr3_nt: TGTGCCAGCAGCCAAGATCGGTCAGCCGGGACCCAGTACTTC; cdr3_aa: CASSQDRSAGTQYF
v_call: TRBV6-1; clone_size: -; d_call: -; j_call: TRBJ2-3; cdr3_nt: TGTGCCAGTTCAACCAGGGTTATCTCATTGTTAGGAGATACGCAGTATTTT; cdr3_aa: CASSTRVISLLGDTQYF
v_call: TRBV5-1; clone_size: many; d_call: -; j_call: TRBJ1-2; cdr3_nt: TGCGCCAGCAGCTTGATGAGGCGGGGGGCCGGGTATGGCTACACCTTC; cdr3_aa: CASSLMRRGAGYGYTF
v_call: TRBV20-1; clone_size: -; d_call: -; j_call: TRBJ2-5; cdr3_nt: -; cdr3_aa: CSALSFGSGTQYF
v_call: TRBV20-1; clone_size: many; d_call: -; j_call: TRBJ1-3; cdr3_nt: TGCAGTGCTAGTAGGGGGAGTGGAAACACCATATATTTT; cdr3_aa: CSASRGSGNTIYF
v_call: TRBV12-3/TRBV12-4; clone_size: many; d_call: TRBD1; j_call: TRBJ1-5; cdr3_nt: TGTGCCAGCAGTGCGCCAGGGGGCGGTCAGCCCCAGCATTTT; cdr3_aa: CASSAPGGGQPQHF
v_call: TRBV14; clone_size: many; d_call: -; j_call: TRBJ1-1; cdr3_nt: TGTGCCAGCAGCCAAGGTTTCACAAGTAGGATATTCATGAACACTGAAGCTTTCTTT; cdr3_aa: CASSQGFTSRIFMNTEAFF
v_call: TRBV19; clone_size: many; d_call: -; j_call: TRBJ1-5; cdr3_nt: TGTGCCAGTAGTATTGAACATTTAAGGTTTCGGCAGCCCCAGCATTTT; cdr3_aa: CASSIEHLRFRQPQHF
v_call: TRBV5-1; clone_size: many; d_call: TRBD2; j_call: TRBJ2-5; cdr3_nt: TGCGCCAGCAGTTTGGGACCAGCGGGAGAGCAAGAGACCCAGTACTTC; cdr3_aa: CASSLGPAGEQETQYF
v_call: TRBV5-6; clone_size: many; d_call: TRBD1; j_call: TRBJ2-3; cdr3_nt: TGTGCCAGCAGCGTTTCCTACAGGGGACCGGAGGATACGCAGTATTTT; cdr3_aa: CASSVSYRGPEDTQYF
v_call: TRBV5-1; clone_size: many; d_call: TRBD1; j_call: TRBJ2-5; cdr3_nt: TGCGCCAGCAGCTTGGGACGGCCGGGACAGGTTGAAGAAGAGACCCAGTACTTC; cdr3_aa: CASSLGRPGQVEEETQYF
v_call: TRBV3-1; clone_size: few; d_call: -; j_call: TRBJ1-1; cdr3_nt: TGTGCCAGCAGCTCGTTAAGAGTTGCAGGGAACACTGAAGCTTTCTTT; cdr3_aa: CASSSLRVAGNTEAFF
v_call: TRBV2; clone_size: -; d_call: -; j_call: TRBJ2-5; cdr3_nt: TGTGCCAGCACCGAGGGGGGGGGTGAGACCCAGTACTTC; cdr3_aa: CASTEGGGETQYF
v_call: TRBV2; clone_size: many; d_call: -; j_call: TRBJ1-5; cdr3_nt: TGTGCCAGCAGTCGTGACGGAAAAGATCAGCCCCAGCATTTT; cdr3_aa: CASSRDGKDQPQHF
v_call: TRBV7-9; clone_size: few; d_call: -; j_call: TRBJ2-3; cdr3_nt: TGTGCCAGCAGCCGCCGGGGAAACACAGATACGCAGTATTTT; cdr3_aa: CASSRRGNTDTQYF
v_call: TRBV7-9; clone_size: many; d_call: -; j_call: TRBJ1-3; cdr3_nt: TGTGCCAGCAGAGATACAGGTAACGGAAACACCATATATTTT; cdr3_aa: CASRDTGNGNTIYF
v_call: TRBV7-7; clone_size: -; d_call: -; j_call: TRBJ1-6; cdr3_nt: TGCGCCAGCAGCCAATTTCGGGGTCCAGAGCTTAATTCACCCCTCCACTTT; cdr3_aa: CASSQFRGPELNSPLHF
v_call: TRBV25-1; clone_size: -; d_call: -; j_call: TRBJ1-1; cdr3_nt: TGTGCCAGCAGTGCTCCCAGGAACACTGAAGCTTTCTTT; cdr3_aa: CASSAPRNTEAFF
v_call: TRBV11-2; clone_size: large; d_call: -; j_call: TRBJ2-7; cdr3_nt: TGTGCCAGCAGTGGACTCGAGCAGTACTTC; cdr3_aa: CASSGLEQYF
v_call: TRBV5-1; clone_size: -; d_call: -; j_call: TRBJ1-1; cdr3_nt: TGCGCCAGCAGCTTGGACAGGGCGCGCACTGAGGCTTTCTTT; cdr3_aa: CASSLDRARTEAFF
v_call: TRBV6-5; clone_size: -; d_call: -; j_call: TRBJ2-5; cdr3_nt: TGTGCCAGCAGCCCAACCTTGTCGGGCCAAGAGACCCAGTACTTC; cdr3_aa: CASSPTLSGQETQYF
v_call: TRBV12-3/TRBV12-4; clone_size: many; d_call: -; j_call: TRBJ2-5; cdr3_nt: TGTGCCAGCAGTCACTCTTCAGAGGAAGAGACCCAGTACTTC; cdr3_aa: CASSHSSEEETQYF
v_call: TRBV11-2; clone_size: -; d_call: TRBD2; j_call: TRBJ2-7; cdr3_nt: TGCGCCAGCAGTAATAGCGGGAGTCCTGGCGAGCAGTACTTC; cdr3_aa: CASSNSGSPGEQYF
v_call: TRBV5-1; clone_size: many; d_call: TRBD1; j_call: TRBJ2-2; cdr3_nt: TGCGCCAGCAGCCCCAGGGACAGGGGAACCGGGGAGCTGTTTTTT; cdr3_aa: CASSPRDRGTGELFF
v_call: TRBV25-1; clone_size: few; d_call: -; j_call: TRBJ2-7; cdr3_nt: TGTGCCAGCAGTGTGCAGGGCCGGTACGAGCAGTACTTC; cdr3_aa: CASSVQGRYEQYF
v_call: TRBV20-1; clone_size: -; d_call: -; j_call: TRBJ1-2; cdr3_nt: TGCAGTGCCCTAGCTTTTTGGGCGAGGGATGGCCACACCTTC; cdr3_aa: CSALAFWARDGHTF
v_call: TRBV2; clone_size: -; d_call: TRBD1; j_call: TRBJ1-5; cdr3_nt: TGTGCCAGCAGCGAGGGACAGGTGGATCAGCCCCAGCATTTT; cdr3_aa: CASSEGQVDQPQHF
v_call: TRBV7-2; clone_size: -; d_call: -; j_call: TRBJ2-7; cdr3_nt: TGTGCCAGCAGCATCTTCCGGACGGGGATCTACGAGCAGTACTTC; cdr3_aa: CASSIFRTGIYEQYF
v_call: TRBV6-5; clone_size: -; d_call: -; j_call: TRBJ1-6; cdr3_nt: TGTGCCAGCAGGGGTGGAAATTCACCCCTCCACTTT; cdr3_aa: CASRGGNSPLHF
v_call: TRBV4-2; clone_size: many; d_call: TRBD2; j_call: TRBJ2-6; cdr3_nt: TGTGCCAGCAGCCAAGATAGCGGGGCGGGAGCCGGGGCCAACGTCCTGACTTTC; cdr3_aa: CASSQDSGAGAGANVLTF
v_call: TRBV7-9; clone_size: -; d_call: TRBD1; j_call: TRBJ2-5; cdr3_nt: TGTGCCAGCAGCCAACAGGACAGGGGGCAAGAGACCCAGCACTTC; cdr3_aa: CASSQQDRGQETQHF
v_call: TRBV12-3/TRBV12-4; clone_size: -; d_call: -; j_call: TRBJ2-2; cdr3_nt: TGTGCCAGCAGGGATGGACATCTAACCGGGGAGCTGTTTTTT; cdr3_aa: CASRDGHLTGELFF
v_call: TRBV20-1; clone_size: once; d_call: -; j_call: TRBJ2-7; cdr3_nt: TGCAGTGCTCCTCAGACCTTATTCGAACAGTACTTC; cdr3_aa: CSAPQTLFEQYF
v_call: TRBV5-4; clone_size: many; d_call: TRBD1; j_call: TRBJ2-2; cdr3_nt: TGTGCCAGCATGGACAGGCGGGCTGCCGGGGAGCTGTTTTTT; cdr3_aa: CASMDRRAAGELFF
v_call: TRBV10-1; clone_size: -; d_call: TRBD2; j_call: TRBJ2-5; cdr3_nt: TGCGCCAGCAGCACCGGGACTAGCGGGATAGAAGGGACCCAGTACTTC; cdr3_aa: CASSTGTSGIEGTQYF
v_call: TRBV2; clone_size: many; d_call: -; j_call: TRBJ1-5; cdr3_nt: TGTGCCAGCAGGAGGGCTACTCAGCCCCAGCATTTT; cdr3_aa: CASRRATQPQHF
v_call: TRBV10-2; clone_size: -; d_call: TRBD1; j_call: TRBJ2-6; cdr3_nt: TGCGCCAGCAAACCGGGACAGGGGGCGCCTGGGGCCAACGTCCTGACTTTC; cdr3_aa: CASKPGQGAPGANVLTF
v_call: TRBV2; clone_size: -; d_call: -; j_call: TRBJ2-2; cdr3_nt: TGTGCCAGCAGTGGGGAAGTAGCGGCCCTAATCGGGGAGCTGTTTTTT; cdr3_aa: CASSGEVAALIGELFF
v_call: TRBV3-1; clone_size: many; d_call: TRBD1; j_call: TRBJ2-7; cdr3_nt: TGTGCCAGCAGCCCAAGGAGCGGACAGGAATACGAGCAGTACTTC; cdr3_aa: CASSPRSGQEYEQYF
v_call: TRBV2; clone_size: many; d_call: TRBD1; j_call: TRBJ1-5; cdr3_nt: TGTGCCAGCAGTACACAGGGGTATAATCAGCCCCAGCATTTT; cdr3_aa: CASSTQGYNQPQHF
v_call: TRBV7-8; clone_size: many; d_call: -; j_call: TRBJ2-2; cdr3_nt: TGTGCCAGCCTGGAGGCCGGGGAGCTGTTTTTT; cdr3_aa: CASLEAGELFF
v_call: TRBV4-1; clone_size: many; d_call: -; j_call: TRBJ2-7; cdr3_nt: TGCGCCAGCAGCCAAATGGACGGGACCTACGAGCAGTACTTC; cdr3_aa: CASSQMDGTYEQYF
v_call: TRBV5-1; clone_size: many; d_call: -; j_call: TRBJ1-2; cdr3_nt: TGCGCCAGCAGCCCGGGAGGGATTAAATATGGCTACACCTTC; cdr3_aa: CASSPGGIKYGYTF
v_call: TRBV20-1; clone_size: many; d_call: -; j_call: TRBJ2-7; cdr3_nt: TGCAGTGCTAGAGATGGACACCGCTACGAGCAGTACTTC; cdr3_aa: CSARDGHRYEQYF